This T cell receptor (beta chain) was obtained from a study of PD-1 blockade in classical Hodgkin lymphoma. Some clones are missing from TCRdb's copy, which holds only in-frame ones; the method was immunoSEQ multiplex PCR. The data show about 47,000 clones, 70% to 80% seen once. Sample time point: cycle 4 day 1 (C4D1), after five to seven weeks of nivolumab. All patients experienced relapse after autologous stem cell transplantation, and brentuximab vedotin exposure was variable. Trimming removed 3 bases from V and 4 bases from J; junction bases left unmatched: 4. Germline-derived CDR1 and CDR2 are SQVTM and ANQGSEA. The CDR3 has 13 residues.

The V call is TRBV29-1, the J call TRBJ2-7, with 9 bases matching TRBD1. Sequenced material: peripheral blood mononuclear cells (PBMCs), taken before the fourth cycle of nivolumab. The sequence was obtained from a human donor with classical Hodgkin lymphoma. The CDR3 sequence: CSVEPQGAYEQYF. The CDR3 region has the DNA TGCAGCGTTGAGCCACAGGGGGCTTACGAGCAGTACTTC.